This is a list of T cell receptor beta chains from one sample in a study of shared clonotypes between healthy human individuals. The data were produced by immunoSEQ multiplex PCR, yet TCRdb's version contains in-frame clones alone and is incomplete. The sample contains about 1 million clones, under 80% of which appear only once. What was sequenced was memory CD4+ T cells sorted from blood. The receptor set was obtained from a man aged 18 to 30 in good health. CDR3s include the opening cysteine and the closing phenylalanine or tryptophan. D genes are given only for firm matches. Some rows mark clone size as missing; the rest say once, few, many or name a class of expanded clone.

V	J	size	D	DNA	CDR3
TRBV7-9	TRBJ2-1	NA	TRBD1	TGTGCCAGCAGCTTGACAGGGGGTGTTGCGGGTGAGCAGTTCTTC	CASSLTGGVAGEQFF
TRBV7-2	TRBJ2-1	NA	NA	TGTGCCAGCACCCCCGGTTGGGGGGGGGCGAGGAGTATCTTC	CASTPGWGGARSIF
TRBV10-3	TRBJ2-1	NA	TRBD2	TGTGCCATCACTGCGGGAGACTACAATGAGCAGTTCTTC	CAITAGDYNEQFF
TRBV30	TRBJ2-7	few	NA	TGTGCCTGGAGTACCGGTTACGAGCAGTACTTC	CAWSTGYEQYF
TRBV5-1	TRBJ1-1	NA	NA	TGCGCCAGCAGCTTGGATGGGGGGACTGAAGCTTTCTTT	CASSLDGGTEAFF
TRBV5-6	TRBJ1-1	NA	NA	TGTGCCAGCAGCTTGGAGGGCAGGGGCCACACTGAAGCTTTCTTT	CASSLEGRGHTEAFF
TRBV5-1	TRBJ2-5	NA	TRBD2	TGCGCCAGCAGCCCCGGAGTAGCGGGGGAAGAGACCCAGTACTTC	CASSPGVAGEETQYF
TRBV6-1	TRBJ1-4	NA	TRBD1	TGTGCCAGCGATCGACAGGGGGCCTCTAATGAAAAACTGTTTTTT	CASDRQGASNEKLFF
TRBV5-1	TRBJ2-2	NA	TRBD2	TGCGCCAGCAGCTTGTCTGAGGGAGGGCCGACCGGGGAGCTGTTTTTT	CASSLSEGGPTGELFF
TRBV5-1	TRBJ2-7	few	TRBD1	TGCGCCAGCAACCTCAGGCCGGGACAGAACTCCTACGAGCAGTACTTC	CASNLRPGQNSYEQYF
TRBV18	TRBJ2-1	NA	NA	TGTGCCAGCTCACCCGACCACAGCTCCTACAATGAGCAGTTCTTC	CASSPDHSSYNEQFF
TRBV5-4	TRBJ2-5	NA	TRBD2	TGTGCCAGCAGCTTTAGGCGGGGGGTTGTAGAGACCCAGTACTTC	CASSFRRGVVETQYF
TRBV6-1	TRBJ1-1	NA	NA	TGTGCCAGCCTCTCAGGCCCTATGAACACTGAAGCTTTCTTT	CASLSGPMNTEAFF
TRBV4-3	TRBJ1-5	NA	TRBD1	TGCGCCAGCAGCCGGGACAGGGGGTATCAGCCCCAGCATTTT	CASSRDRGYQPQHF
TRBV12-5	TRBJ1-3	NA	NA	TGTGCTAGTGGTACAGGGCTCTCTGGAAACACCATATATTTT	CASGTGLSGNTIYF
TRBV2	TRBJ2-7	NA	NA	TGTGCCAGCACTACCCTCTCTGGTTCCGCCGAGCAGTACTTC	CASTTLSGSAEQYF
TRBV11-1	TRBJ2-7	many	TRBD1	TGTGCCAGCAGCTTAGTGACAGGGGGGTCCTACGAGCAGTACTTC	CASSLVTGGSYEQYF
TRBV28	TRBJ2-4	NA	NA	TGTGCCAGCACTACAGCAGCAGTTCTAGCCAAAAACATTCAGTACTTC	CASTTAAVLAKNIQYF